The 10 T cell receptor beta chains below all came from one sample that was sequenced in a study of cytomegalovirus exposure and HLA in healthy donors. Primers included in the PCR were 60 Vbeta and 13 Jbeta primers. Sequencing was performed with immunoSEQ multiplex PCR; in TCRdb, only in-frame clones are kept and a portion is missing. This table has roughly 80,000 clones, roughly two thirds appearing once. Source material: PBMCs. Receptor source: a woman aged 40 to 50 in good health and CMV-seropositive.

The chain combines TRBV10-3 with TRBJ1-2, with 10 nucleotides matching TRBD1. The ends lost 10 bases at V and 2 bases at J; junction bases unmatched: 7. This CDR3 has 14 amino acids. Germline CDR1 ENHRY, CDR2 SYGVKD. The DNA for the CDR3 is TGTGCCACCGAAGGACAGGGGGGGAACTATGGCTACACCTTC. Encoded protein: CATEGQGGNYGYTF.

V usage is TRBV6-5 and J usage is TRBJ2-1; weak D call: TRBD1 (5 bases). This CDR3 region has 11 residues. The V and J ends lost 3 bases and 12 bases respectively, with 9 bases between them. The V gene's germline CDR1 is MNHEY and CDR2 SVGAGI. CDR3 sequence (DNA): TGTGCCAGCAGTTATCAGGGTGGGCAGTTCTTC. This encodes CASSYQGGQFF.

The V call is TRBV6-5, the J call TRBJ1-2, with D maybe TRBD1 (5 bases). The V end was cut by 5 bases, the J end by 4 bases, with 11 bases between. Germline-derived CDR1 and CDR2 are MNHEY and SVGAGI. There are 13 residues in the CDR3. The CDR3 protein is CASSERGGYGYTF. CDR3 sequence (DNA): TGTGCCAGCAGTGAAAGGGGTGGCTATGGCTACACCTTC.

The rearrangement uses TRBV5-6 and TRBJ1-1; D uncertain. In germline, CDR1 is SGHDT, CDR2 YYEEEE. Trimming left V 1 base short and J 2 bases short, with 9 bases between. This CDR3 has 14 residues. Here the CDR3 DNA reads TGTGCCAGCAGCTTGACCTATCCCAACACTGAAGCTTTCTTT. It translates to CASSLTYPNTEAFF.

The CDR3 DNA follows: TGTGCCAGCAGCTTAAGAGGTAGGCCGGGGGACAATGAGCAGTTCTTC. It specifies CASSLRGRPGDNEQFF. The genes are TRBV7-9 and TRBJ2-1, with D perhaps TRBD2 (6 bases). The CDR3 loop spans 16 amino acids. Trimming cost V 2 bases and J 5 bases, with 16 bases left between them. Germline values: CDR1 SEHNR, CDR2 FQNEAQ (reference sequence).

CDR3 protein: CASKDRGITNEKLFF. Written as DNA, the CDR3 is TGTGCCAGCAAGGACAGGGGTATTACTAATGAAAAACTGTTTTTT. The chain is built from TRBV27 and TRBJ1-4; 9 nucleotides agree with TRBD1. The V segment lost 7 bases and the J segment 2 bases; nucleotides outside the gene matches: 5. Germline CDR1 and CDR2: MNHEY and SMNVEV (reference sequence). This CDR3 is built from 15 residues.

The chain uses TRBV7-3 and TRBJ2-2; TRBD2 matches at 8 bases. Unmatched junction bases numbered 0, after V lost 2 bases and J lost 1 base. The CDR3 has 15 residues. The V gene's germline CDR1 is SGHTA and CDR2 FQGTGA. The CDR3, as DNA: TGTGCCAGCAGCTTAGCGGGGGGGAACACCGGGGAGCTGTTTTTT. Translated: CASSLAGGNTGELFF. Variable domain in full (rest from reference TRBV7-3 and TRBJ2-2): GAGVSQTPSNKVTEKGKYVELRCDPISGHTALYWYRQSLGQGPEFLIYFQGTGAADDSGLPNDRFFAVRPEGSVSTLKIQRTERGDSAVYLCASSLAGGNTGELFFGEGSRLTVL.

The chain joins TRBV6-5 to TRBJ2-7; 12 bases map to TRBD1. The V gene's germline CDR1 is MNHEY and CDR2 SVGAGI. There are 15 residues in the CDR3. V was pared by 4 bases and J by 1 base, with 2 bases of the junction left unmatched. CDR3 nucleotides: TGTGCCAGCAGTTTGGGACAGGGGGCTTCCTACGAGCAGTACTTC. Amino acid sequence: CASSLGQGASYEQYF.

This chain uses TRBV13 with TRBJ2-5, with 8 nucleotides matching TRBD1. J was trimmed by 3 bases and V by 3 bases; bases with no gene match: 3. Germline V lookup: CDR1 PRHDT, CDR2 FYEKMQ (reference sequence). The CDR3 loop spans 14 amino acids. CDR3 region: CASSFRDRKETQYF. The CDR3, as DNA: TGTGCCAGCAGCTTCAGGGACAGGAAAGAGACCCAGTACTTC. Full variable domain (missing parts from reference TRBV13 and TRBJ2-5): AAGVIQSPRHLIKEKRETATLKCYPIPRHDTVYWYQQGPGQDPQFLISFYEKMQSDKGSIPDRFSAQQFSDYHSELNMSSLELGDSALYFCASSFRDRKETQYFGPGTRLLVL.

This sequence joins TRBV18 and TRBJ2-3; 12 bases map to TRBD2. CDR1 KGHSH and CDR2 LQKENI come from the germline V gene. The CDR3 runs 18 residues. J lost 0 bases, V lost 2 bases, and 6 bases had no gene match. CDR3 bases: TGTGCCAGCTCACCAACTAGCGGGGGGACCTCTAGCACAGATACGCAGTATTTT. Translation gives CASSPTSGGTSSTDTQYF.